This TCR beta chain was obtained from a study of blood T cells in healthy people across ages. Germline V gene lookup returns CDR1 SQVTM and CDR2 ANQGSEA. The CDR3 length is 14 residues. Using a J-beta primer mix together with a sample-barcoded 5' primer, a second PCR was run for about 6 to 11 cycles. A single record per CDR3 protein comes from TCRdb applying MiXCR to the 5' RACE reads. The repertoire holds more than 900,000 distinct CDR3 sequences, with approximately 25% as singletons. These data were also reused for a study on T cells of mothers and their children.

The chain employs TRBV29-1 and TRBJ2-5, with a weak D call TRBD2 (6 bases). Judging by the DNA end, TRBJ2-1 fits better; the J call may be wrong. The clonotype originates from a girl aged 2 to 9 in good health. Input material: blood. CDR3 sequence: CSALLIADRNEQFF. The DNA for the CDR3 is TGCAGCGCTTTATTGATAGCGGATCGAAATGAGCAGTTCTTC.